This T cell receptor beta chain originates from a study of T cell changes during pregnancy in multiple sclerosis. CDR3 length: 15 residues. Trimming took 3 bases from V and 6 from J, leaving 18 bases between them. Germline CDR1 is SGHVS and CDR2 is FQNEAQ. This clone showed up just once. Using immunoSEQ multiplex PCR, the repertoire was profiled, and TCRdb retains in-frame clones only, with some absent. Of more than 55,000 clones listed, approximately 90% are singletons. The sample consisted of peripheral blood, taken in the first trimester of pregnancy. This receptor was identified in a female donor in good health, enrolled as a control in a pregnancy study. V is TRBV7-8 and J is TRBJ2-7; tentative D call: TRBD2 (5 bases). CDR3 nucleotide sequence: TGTGCCAGCAGCTTGGGGATTGGACTGATCTCCGAGCAGTACTTC. Translated: CASSLGIGLISEQYF.